This TCR beta chain stems from a study of shared clonotypes between healthy human individuals. Study-wide context: A couple of female and a few male donors aged 18 to 49 were enrolled. Three plates each covered CD4 naive and memory; CD8 naive two, CD8 memory one. Whole-study findings and limits: Sample collection involved blood only; tissue repertoires are likely different.

A word on this clone: As yet, its antigen is unknown.

This CDR3 has 15 residues. The germline V gene encodes CDR1 MGHRA and CDR2 YSYEKL. The junction had 5 bases not matched to a gene; V was cut back by 2 bases and J by 7 bases. Here immunoSEQ multiplex PCR was the method, and the copy in TCRdb shows in-frame clones only, minus some. The sample has roughly 1,100,000 clones, approximately 68% seen once. This sequence originates from a man between 18 and 35 years old in good health. The chain employs TRBV4-1 and TRBJ2-2, with 9 positions matching TRBD1. Sample: memory CD4+ T cells sorted from blood. The subset was: CD45RA-negative fraction. CDR3 region: CASSQNTGGNGELFF. In DNA, the CDR3 is TGCGCCAGCAGCCAAAACACAGGGGGCAACGGGGAGCTGTTTTTT.